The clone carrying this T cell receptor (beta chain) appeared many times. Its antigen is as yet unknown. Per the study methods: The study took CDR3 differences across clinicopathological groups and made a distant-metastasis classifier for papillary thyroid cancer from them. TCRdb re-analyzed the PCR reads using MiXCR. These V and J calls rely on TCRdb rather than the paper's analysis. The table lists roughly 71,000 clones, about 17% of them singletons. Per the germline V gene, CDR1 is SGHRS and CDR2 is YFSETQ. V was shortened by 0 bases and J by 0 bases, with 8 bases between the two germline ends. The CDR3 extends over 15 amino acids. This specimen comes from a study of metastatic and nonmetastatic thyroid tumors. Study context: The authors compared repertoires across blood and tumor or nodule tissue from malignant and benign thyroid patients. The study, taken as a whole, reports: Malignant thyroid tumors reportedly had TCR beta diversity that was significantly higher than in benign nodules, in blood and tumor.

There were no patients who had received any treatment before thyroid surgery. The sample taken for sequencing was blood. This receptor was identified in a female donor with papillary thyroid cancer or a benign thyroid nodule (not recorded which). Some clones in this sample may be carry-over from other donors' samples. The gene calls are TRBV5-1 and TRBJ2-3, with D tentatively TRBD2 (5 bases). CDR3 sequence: CASSLAGDSTDTQYF. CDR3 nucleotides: TGCGCCAGCAGCTTGGCCGGGGATAGCACAGATACGCAGTATTTT.